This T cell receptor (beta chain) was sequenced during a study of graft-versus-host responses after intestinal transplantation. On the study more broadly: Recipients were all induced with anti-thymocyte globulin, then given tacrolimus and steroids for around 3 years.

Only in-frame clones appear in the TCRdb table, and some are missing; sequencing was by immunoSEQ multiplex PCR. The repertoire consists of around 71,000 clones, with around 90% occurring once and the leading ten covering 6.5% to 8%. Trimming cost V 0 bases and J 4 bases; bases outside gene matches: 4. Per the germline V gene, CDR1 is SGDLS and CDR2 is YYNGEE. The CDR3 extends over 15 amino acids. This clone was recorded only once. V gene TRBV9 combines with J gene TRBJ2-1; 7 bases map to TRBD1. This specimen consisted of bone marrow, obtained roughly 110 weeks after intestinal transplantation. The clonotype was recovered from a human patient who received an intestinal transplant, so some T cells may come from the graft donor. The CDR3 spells CASSVGGQPYNEQFF. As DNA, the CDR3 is TGTGCCAGCAGCGTAGGGGGACAGCCGTACAATGAGCAGTTCTTC.